These 3 T cell receptor delta chains originate from one sample sequenced in a study of gamma delta lymphoproliferative disorders and STAT genes. Genomic DNA from isolated PBMCs served as the sequencing template. TCRdb reran clone calling via CATT on the multiplex PCR reads. This sample carries some 1,400 delta-chain clones, 0.7% to 0.9% of them seen once, and the ten largest clones take around 50%. The sequenced material came from blood. Receptors originate from a human donor in good health.

This clone was picked up a small number of times. The protein in TCRdb stems from a much larger clone and differs at residue 8 from this DNA's translation, likely a read error; here the protein is translated from the DNA. The chain couples TRDV2 to TRDJ1; 8 nucleotides match TRDD3. Germline CDR1 GEAIGNYY, CDR2 EKD. J lost 2 bases, V lost 5 bases, and 9 bases had no gene match. The CDR3 has 15 residues. CDR3 coding DNA: TGTGCCTGTGTAACTGGGGGGATGTGGACCGATAAACTCATCTTT. Translated, it gives CACVTGGMWTDKLIF.

In regard to this clone: A read error is likely here: a far larger clone is one base away. The sample carries other DNA sequences with the same CDR3. V gene TRDV1 combines with J gene TRDJ1; 10 bases are a match to TRDD3. J lost 4 bases, V lost 4 bases, and 21 bases had no gene match. The CDR3 covers 20 residues. The V gene's germline CDR1 is TSWWSYY and CDR2 QGS. The CDR3, as DNA: TGTGCTCTTGGGGTTGCCTTCCTATCGGGGGGATACGCCACGATCGATAAACTCATCTTT. Protein product: CALGVAFLSGGYATIDKLIF.

This clone was seen only a few times. The protein recorded in TCRdb matches a much larger clone and deviates from this DNA's translation at residue 23, suggesting a read error; the protein here is obtained by translating the DNA. V usage is TRDV1 and J usage is TRDJ3; D is perhaps TRDD3 (5 bases). The CDR3 has 27 residues. Germline CDR1 is TSWWSYY and CDR2 is QGS. CDR3 in amino acids: CALGPGPHYVFSRGFQMTSWDTQQMFF. As DNA, the CDR3 is TGTGCTCTTGGCCCCGGGCCCCACTACGTTTTTTCGAGGGGGTTTCAAATGACCTCCTGGGACACCCAACAGATGTTTTTC.